This T cell receptor (beta chain) was sequenced during a study of Ad26.COV2.S vaccination and SARS-CoV-2 variants. Study-level information: Recipients of Ad26.COV2.S got it intramuscularly, once or twice 56 days apart. Study results and caveats: Responses of T cells in total may have been underestimated by the TCR breadth and depth analyses. Substantial breadth was reportedly displayed by spike-specific CD8+ and CD4+ T cell responses after vaccination.

Documented treatment: over 15 received Ad26.COV2.S at low or high dose, single or two shots; a few received placebo; per-sample allocation not given. Day 63 after the first vaccine or placebo injection was the time point for sampling. The CDR3 extends over 15 amino acids. Trimming at V came to 1 base and at J to 4 bases, leaving 7 bases not matched to a gene. In germline, CDR1 is MGHDK, CDR2 SYGVNS. Concerning this clone itself: What it binds is unknown.

Some clones are missing from TCRdb's copy, which holds only in-frame ones; the method was immunoSEQ multiplex PCR. This sample has under 500,000 clones, with about 92% found just once. This clonotype was obtained from a person between 18 and 65 years old who received the Ad26.COV2.S COVID-19 vaccine or a placebo. The chain links TRBV25-1 to TRBJ2-7; 7 bases map to TRBD1. This specimen consisted of peripheral blood, obtained in a trial of Ad26.COV2.S vaccine versus placebo. The DNA for the CDR3 is TGTGCCAGCAGTGAATTCGAGGGGGCACCTTACGAGCAGTACTTC. Residues: CASSEFEGAPYEQYF.